Described below is a single T cell receptor (beta chain) sequence and its context. The antigen it recognizes is unknown. No quality values exist for individual bases; no much larger clone is one base distant. The CDR3, from cysteine to phenylalanine, totals 15 residues. The DNA shown is the 45-base CDR3, in frame from base 1. The germline V end is reduced by 4 bases and the J end by 6 bases; junction bases left unmatched: 9. Reading the germline V gene gives CDR1 SGHVS and CDR2 FNYEAQ. The data originate from a study of cytomegalovirus exposure and HLA in healthy donors (dated by TCRdb to about 2017). Study-level background: An earlier analysis of about 530 of the donors reported under 300 Gb of sequence data and 90 million to 120 million unique TCR beta sequences obtained from roughly 170 million T cells. In addition to the first cohort of around 670 subjects, a separate validation cohort of 130 or so different subjects was used. All discovery cohort repertoires had been generated using a single sequencing platform. A later analysis re-examined previously published TCR beta repertoires from more than 600 donors and added high-resolution HLA genotyping to investigate patterns of TCR occurrence. To predict cytomegalovirus infection status, the study brought together high-throughput TCR immunosequencing, statistical association of individual TCRs with disease status, and machine learning. Of the roughly 420 genotyped donors, 65% to 90% were placed in the genetic ancestry cluster associated with self-reported Caucasian donors. Rather than using new phenotypic data, the later analysis identified candidate immune exposures from TCR beta sequences and from how often those sequences occurred across donors. A later genetic analysis took genome-wide SNP genotypes for about 65% of the 666 donors and used that subset as a discovery cohort. HLA typing included class I and class II loci at four-digit resolution. The study aimed to test whether signatures of past pathogen exposure could be identified by cataloging public T cell receptors. The study profiled the T cell repertoires of approximately 700 subjects by immunosequencing and related them to cytomegalovirus serostatus. Among roughly 400 genotyped donors of the cohort, an average of approximately 240,000 unique TCR beta nucleotide sequences were sequenced per donor, around 20% of them non-productive. Roughly five DR-DQ haplotypes were handled as single units for association and clustering, since linkage in the cohort was strong. An early release that covered around 590 HLA-typed donors contained around 330 gigabases of sequencing data and about 84 million unique TCR sequences. To decide whether each TCR beta V gene segment behaved as functional or pseudogenic, an earlier analysis of approximately 620 of the donors relied on high-throughput TCR beta sequencing. Alongside the repertoire data, information on donor age, sex, ethnicity and CMV serostatus was compiled. Typing coverage differed by locus: A, B, C, DRB1 and DQB1 were typed in about 629-640 donors, DQA1 in about 550, DPA1 in 600 to 610, and DPB1 in around 490. Overall study results and their limits: A later analysis found that TCR association rates varied across HLA loci, with DRB1 alleles showing the most associated TCRs and HLA-C alleles the fewest. An earlier analysis of around 540 of the donors showed that most TCR beta V segments appeared in productive rearrangements either about 90% or about 30% of the time, which broadly matched IMGT annotations. The earlier analysis of nearly 600 of the donors excluded around 17 rarely observed V segments, including chromosome 9 orphons, because counts were too low. Across donors, most TCR sequences were observed very rarely, whereas some public TCRs were present in many individuals. HLA typing was unavailable for some donors at each locus, so association tests used only the typed subset. A further reported finding was that TCR beta sequences accurately predicted the HLA-A and HLA-B alleles for most subjects in the first cohort. The study gave a list of some 150 TCR beta chains associated with cytomegalovirus. A later genetic analysis associated a missense DCLRE1C variant with V-gene and J-gene trimming of TCR beta chains, and an independent cohort replicated the association. For the cohort, immune exposure information was limited to CMV serostatus. A cluster of highly shared sequence variants was judged likely to represent a technical artifact of the sequencing pipeline. The presence/absence analyses assumed that sequencing depth was roughly uniform across donors, and that assumption may not be true. Strong co-occurrence of HLA alleles, especially DR and DQ, made assigning TCR associations to individual alleles difficult. Some IMGT-functional V segments, including TRBV6-2 and TRBV6-3, could not be distinguished by the 87-base-pair reads and were therefore excluded. Compared with equally common non-associated chains, HLA-associated TCR beta chains in a later analysis were more clonally expanded and had lower generation probabilities. Specific HLA alleles were associated with 15,000 to 20,000 TCR beta sequences at a false discovery rate of 0.05 in a later analysis. A later analysis reported that several top co-occurrence clusters appeared linked to parvovirus B19, influenza, CMV and Epstein-Barr virus. A later genetic analysis reported fewer N-insertions in productive TCRs among donors in an Asian-associated ancestry cluster than the roughly 620-donor mean. A few of the identified cytomegalovirus-associated TCR beta chains were confirmed in vitro to be specific for cytomegalovirus antigens. Linkage disequilibrium might explain the correlated functional status among segregating V segments, but an unknown experimental factor could not be excluded. In a later analysis, most CMV-associated TCR beta chains were found to appear HLA-restricted, with HLA associations seemingly driven largely by CMV exposure. The classifier was reported to diagnose cytomegalovirus status with high specificity and sensitivity in both the original cohort and the validation cohort. It was suggested by the authors that the approach could potentially be generalized to other disease states and immunological phenotypes. In this cohort, only TCR beta chains were sequenced, and detectable features were limited by the absence of alpha or paired-chain data.

Libraries were prepared through the immunoSEQ multiplex PCR assay. A mixture of 60 forward primers for TCR Vbeta segments and 13 reverse primers for TCR Jbeta segments was used in the multiplex PCR. The CDR3 region of rearranged TCR beta genes was amplified from genomic DNA with a multiplex PCR assay. On the Illumina HiSeq System, the amplified TCR beta libraries were sequenced as 87-base-pair reads. Concerning the study's data processing: A later analysis tallied 75 million to 85 million unique TCR beta chains across the 666 repertoires, and about 12 million of those chains were shared by two or more donors. Raw reads were error-corrected and collapsed into unique sequences by a nearest-neighbor algorithm in which closely related sequences were merged to remove PCR and sequencing errors. To assign V, D and J gene segments, CDR3 sequences were aligned to IMGT reference sequences. For a sequence to be retained, a match of at least six nucleotides to both a V gene segment and a J gene segment was required. A rearrangement counted as productive if the CDR3 had no stop codons and remained in frame with V and J, and every other rearrangement counted as non-productive. CDR3 was defined by IMGT convention, running from the second conserved V-encoded cysteine to the conserved J-encoded phenylalanine. The earlier analysis of about 500 of the donors excluded sequences that lacked an unambiguous match to a single V gene segment. In an earlier analysis of 587 of the donors, V segments were called functional above 56.7% productive rearrangements and were called segregating when the between-donor standard deviation exceeded 5%. A statistical classification framework was built to diagnose cytomegalovirus status from the catalog of TCR beta chain sequences. In a later analysis, TCR nucleotide sequences were compared against IMGT/GENE-DB human TR gene sequences so that V and J genes could be assigned. Using the TCRdist pipeline, a later analysis assigned CDR3 sequences along with most-parsimonious VDJ recombination scenarios. In a later analysis, every TCR beta chain was defined by the combination of its CDR3 amino acid sequence and its V-gene family, and reads without a unique V-gene family were dropped. A later analysis removed several hundred highly shared, low-generation-probability nucleotide sequences to deal with suspected cross-contamination and a sequencing artifact. In a later analysis, a clonal expansion index for each public chain was calculated from normalized within-repertoire ranks of inferred template counts. In a later analysis, generation probabilities were computed with a VDJ recombination model fitted to out-of-frame rearrangements, and the resulting probabilities were checked against IGoR. A later analysis scored TCR-TCR, TCR-HLA and TCR-CMV co-occurrence with hypergeometric tests, applying a repertoire-size bias correction to TCR pairs. False discovery rates were estimated in a later analysis by permuting HLA or CMV assignments 20 times. In a later analysis, co-occurring TCRs were grouped using DBSCAN, with TCRdist sequence similarity added in when clustering inside HLA-allele-positive subsets. Repertoires with fewer than 30,000 or more than 120,000 public chains, plus five repertoires with anomalous nucleotide sharing, were excluded from co-occurrence clustering. Entries here come from immuneACCESS through TCRdb and include only in-frame sequences with V and J called. Some clones fail to appear in such tables; in the studies checked, an unresolved V gene covers under half of the shortfall, and the cause of the remainder is unknown. V, J and clone size reflect that table, while D and trimming were determined from the DNA. This sample is represented by roughly 190,000 clones; less than 85% of them were singletons. Approximately 5% of the sample lies in the top ten.

In total, approximately 610 healthy bone marrow donors made up the cohort. At the time of sampling, every cohort member was nominally healthy, though immune exposures that went unrecorded were likely present. The donor tested CMV seropositive, placing the donor among the 250 to 350 seropositive members of the cohort. A peripheral blood sample was collected from each donor, and TCR beta sequencing was performed on peripheral blood mononuclear cells. Genomic DNA was extracted from the blood cell samples with the Qiagen DNeasy Blood Extraction Kit. The source of this sequence is a young man in good health and CMV-seropositive. Sequenced: PBMCs. The chain employs TRBV7-6 and TRBJ2-5; the junction holds 9 bases that match TRBD1. CDR3 loop: CASSSGQGDIQTQYF. The DNA sequence is given as TGTGCCAGCAGCTCGGGACAGGGAGATATACAGACCCAGTACTTC.